This entry describes one TCR beta chain. The sample is drawn from a study of blood T cell repertoires in COVID-19. On the study more broadly: Material from acute and convalescent COVID-19 was sourced from the United States, Italy and Spain. T cells, B-cell-depleted T cells, or PBMCs supplied cDNA or gDNA.

With V trimmed by 7 bases and J by 0 bases, 4 bases remained unmatched. Germline CDR1 reads SGHRS; CDR2 reads YFSETQ. The CDR3 has 13 residues. The data were produced by immunoSEQ multiplex PCR, yet TCRdb's version contains in-frame clones alone and is incomplete. Among under 200,000 clones listed, about 86% were seen once. This TCR was recovered from an older woman who had recovered from COVID-19. This rearrangement joins TRBV5-1 to TRBJ2-7, with TRBD1 identical over 7 bases. The sample consisted of peripheral blood. This CDR3 reads CASGDSTSYEQYF. The DNA for the CDR3 is TGCGCCAGCGGGGACAGCACCTCCTACGAGCAGTACTTC.